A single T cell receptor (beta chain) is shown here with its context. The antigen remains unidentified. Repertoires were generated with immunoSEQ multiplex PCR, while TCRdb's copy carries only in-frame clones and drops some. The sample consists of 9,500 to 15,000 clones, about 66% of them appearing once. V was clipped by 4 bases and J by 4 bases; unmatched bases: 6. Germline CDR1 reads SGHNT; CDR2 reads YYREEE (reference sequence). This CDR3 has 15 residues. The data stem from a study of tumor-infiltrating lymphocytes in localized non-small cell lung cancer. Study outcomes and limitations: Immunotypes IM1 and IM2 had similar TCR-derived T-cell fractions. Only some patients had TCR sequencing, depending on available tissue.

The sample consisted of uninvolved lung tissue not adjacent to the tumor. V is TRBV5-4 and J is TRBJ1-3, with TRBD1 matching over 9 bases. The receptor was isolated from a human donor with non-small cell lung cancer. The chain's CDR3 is CASSQGQGEGNTIYF. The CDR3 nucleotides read TGTGCCAGCAGCCAGGGACAGGGTGAGGGAAACACCATATATTTT.